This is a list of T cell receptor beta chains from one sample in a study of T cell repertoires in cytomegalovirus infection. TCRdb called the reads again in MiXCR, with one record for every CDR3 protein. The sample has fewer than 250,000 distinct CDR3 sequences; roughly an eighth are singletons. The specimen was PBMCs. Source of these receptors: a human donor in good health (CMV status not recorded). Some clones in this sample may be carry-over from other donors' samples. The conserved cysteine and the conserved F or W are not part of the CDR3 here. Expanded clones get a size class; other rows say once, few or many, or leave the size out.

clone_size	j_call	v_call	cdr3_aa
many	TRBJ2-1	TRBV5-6	ASSLGQRGPYNEQF
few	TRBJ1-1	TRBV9	ASSVGGANTEAF
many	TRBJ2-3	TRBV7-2	ASSPKDRSTDTQY
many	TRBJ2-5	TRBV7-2	ASSLAVGVQETQY
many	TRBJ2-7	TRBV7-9	ASSLGGQANEQY
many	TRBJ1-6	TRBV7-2	ASGTQGFGNSPLH
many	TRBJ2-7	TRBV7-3	ASSLSGGRAHEQY
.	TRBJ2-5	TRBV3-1	ASSEQRGKFQETQY
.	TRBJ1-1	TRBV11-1	ASSKRGLRLGPEAF
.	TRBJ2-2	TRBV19	ASSIRGQGMAGELF
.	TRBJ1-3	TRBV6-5	ASSYYGQSSGNTIY
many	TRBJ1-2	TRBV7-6	ASSRETGVNYGYT
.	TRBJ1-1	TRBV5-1	ASSSDSRDSSMNTEAF
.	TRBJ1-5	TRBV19	ASSEGTNQPQH
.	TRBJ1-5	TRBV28	ASSLYVGPNNQPQH
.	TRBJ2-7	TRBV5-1	ASSGLRSSYEQY
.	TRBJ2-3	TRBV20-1	SAREQGSGTDTQY
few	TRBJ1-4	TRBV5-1	ASSPEGEFNEKLF
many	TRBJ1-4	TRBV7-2	ASTGTYEGKLF
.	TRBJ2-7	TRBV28	ASSFAGGDSYEQY
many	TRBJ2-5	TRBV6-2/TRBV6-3	ASSTGLAEETQY
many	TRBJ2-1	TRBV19	ASSVVRLDNEQF
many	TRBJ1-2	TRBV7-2	ASSPGQNYGYT
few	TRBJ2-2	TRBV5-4	ASSHGGGAGTGELF
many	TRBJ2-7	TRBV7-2	ASSLGLLDEQY
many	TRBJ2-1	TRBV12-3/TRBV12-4	ASSFLLGNEQF
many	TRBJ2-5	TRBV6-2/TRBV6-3	ASSYSGGGSWETQY
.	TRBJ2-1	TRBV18	ASSSLDSGVDYNEQF
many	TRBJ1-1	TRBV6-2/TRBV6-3	ASSYQKRNTEAF
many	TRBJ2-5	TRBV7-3	ASSLGDRDQETQY
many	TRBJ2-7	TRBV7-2	ASSLVHSSYEQY
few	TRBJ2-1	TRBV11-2	ASRMTGVTYNEQF
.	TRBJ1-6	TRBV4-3	ASSQGDREGSPLH
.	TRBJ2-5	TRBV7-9	ASSLGVLGQGETQY
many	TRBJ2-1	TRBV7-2	ASSFSGGAGNEQF
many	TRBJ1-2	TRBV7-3	ASSGGGNRGYT